This T cell receptor beta chain was recovered during a study of tumor-infiltrating lymphocytes in localized non-small cell lung cancer. Study context: Several tumor histologies, both smoking statuses, and some post-neoadjuvant chemotherapy samples were included. Each patient gave resected tumor and non-adjacent uninvolved lung tissue. Study-wide points: Different pieces of the same tissue were used for each assay. No T-cell fraction difference was seen between IM1 and IM2 tumors.

Sequenced by immunoSEQ multiplex PCR; TCRdb stores in-frame clones only, minus some. The profile shows fewer than 8,500 clones, just under 75% of them singletons. After removal of 6 bases from V and 7 bases from J, the junction contained 6 bases not matched to a gene. The CDR3 extends over 15 amino acids. Germline values: CDR1 MNHNY, CDR2 SVGAGI (reference sequence). Comment on this clone: Its antigen is not identified.

The sample taken for sequencing was uninvolved lung tissue not adjacent to the tumor. This clonotype was obtained from a human donor with non-small cell lung cancer. The rearrangement links TRBV6-6 to TRBJ2-1, with 13 nucleotides matching TRBD2. As DNA, the CDR3 is TGTGCCAGCAGGACTACTAGCGGGAGGGGGAATGAGCAGTTCTTC. Residues: CASRTTSGRGNEQFF.